These 18 T cell receptor beta chains were sequenced from one sample in a study of T cells in Graves' hyperthyroidism and ophthalmopathy. The investigators amplified TCR beta CDR3 regions from RNA transcripts. TCR CDR3 underwent first-round RT-PCR with the HTBI primer set. MiXCR, applied by TCRdb to the multiplex PCR reads, yields one record per CDR3 protein. The sample includes fewer than 350,000 distinct CDR3 sequences, roughly an eighth seen only once; the top ten take roughly 7.7%. The sample taken for sequencing was blood. These receptors all come from a woman between 35 and 50 years old with Graves' hyperthyroidism.

The sample holds many counts of this clonotype. The gene calls are TRBV20-1 and TRBJ2-3, with D maybe TRBD1 (5 bases). The CDR3 covers 13 residues. Germline loops: CDR1 DFQATT, CDR2 SNEGSKA (reference sequence). The V and J ends lost 3 bases and 5 bases respectively, with 12 bases between them. The CDR3 loop is CSASGQGRDTQYF. DNA of the CDR3: TGCAGTGCTAGTGGGCAGGGCAGAGATACGCAGTATTTT.

This clonotype was seen repeatedly, ten times or more. The chain carries TRBV7-9 and TRBJ1-1, with TRBD1 as a possible D gene (6 bases). The germline V gene has CDR1 SEHNR and CDR2 FQNEAQ (reference sequence). Deletions cut 3 bases from V and 4 bases from J, with 12 bases between. The CDR3 totals 14 residues. CDR3 in amino acids: CASSFAGVGTEAFF. DNA for the CDR3: TGTGCCAGCAGCTTCGCAGGGGTGGGCACTGAAGCTTTCTTT.

This clonotype was picked up many times. The chain recombines TRBV3-1 with TRBJ2-7; D remains ambiguous. The V and J ends lost 1 base and 3 bases respectively, with 4 bases between them. The CDR3 contains 12 residues. Germline V gene lookup returns CDR1 LGHDT and CDR2 YNNKEL (reference sequence). The CDR3 DNA follows: TGTGCCAGCAGCCAAGGGGGCTACGAGCAGTACTTC. This translates into CASSQGGYEQYF.

The chain employs TRBV6-1 and TRBJ2-6; 10 nucleotides align to TRBD1. CDR1 and CDR2 from the germline V gene are MNHNS and SASEGT. With V trimmed by 6 bases and J by 4 bases, 6 bases remained unmatched. The CDR3 loop spans 16 amino acids. The CDR3 spells CASRGQGLSGANVLTF. The CDR3 region has the DNA TGTGCCAGCAGGGGACAGGGGCTATCGGGGGCCAACGTCCTGACTTTC.

The table lists this clonotype with many counts. This chain connects TRBV12-3 or TRBV12-4 to TRBJ1-3, with D unresolved. The CDR3 runs 15 residues. Trimming stripped 5 bases from V and 0 bases from J, with 11 bases between. The CDR3 region has the DNA TGTGCCAGCAGTAAAGATCCCTACTCTGGAAACACCATATATTTT. Its translation is CASSKDPYSGNTIYF.

The V gene is TRBV6-2 or TRBV6-3, the J gene TRBJ1-5; 7 nucleotides line up with TRBD1. Germline-derived CDR1 and CDR2 are MNHEY and SVGEGT. The CDR3 consists of 14 residues. V dropped 5 bases and J dropped 4; count of bases not matched to a gene: 5. CDR3 sequence (DNA): TGTGCCAGCAGTGCCCGGGACAGAAATCAGCCCCAGCATTTT. It is translated as CASSARDRNQPQHF.

This clonotype was seen ten or more times. The chain carries TRBV24-1 and TRBJ1-2; D ambiguous. Trimming pared 5 bases from V and 7 bases from J, leaving 16 bases between. Looked up from germline, CDR1 is KGHDR and CDR2 is SFDVKD. The CDR3 runs to 14 residues. The CDR3 loop reads CATSGSPEITGYTF. For the CDR3, the DNA is TGTGCCACCAGTGGAAGTCCCGAGATAACTGGCTACACCTTC.

This clonotype was counted many times. The CDR3 sequence: CASSTEQGGAMKELFF. The CDR3 coding sequence is TGCGCCAGCAGCACCGAACAGGGGGGCGCGATGAAAGAACTGTTTTTT. The chain links TRBV5-1 to TRBJ1-4; 8 bases agree with TRBD1. This CDR3 comprises 16 residues. V lost 4 bases, J lost 12 bases, and 17 bases stayed unmatched. Germline CDR1 and CDR2: SGHRS and YFSETQ. Full variable domain (rest looked up from reference TRBV5-1 and TRBJ1-4): KAGVTQTPRYLIKTRGQQVTLSCSPISGHRSVSWYQQTPGQGLQFLFEYFSETQRNKGNFPGRFSGRQFSNSRSEMNVSTLELGDSALYLCASSTEQGGAMKELFFGSGTQLSVL.

V gene TRBV7-6 combines with J gene TRBJ2-3, with 8 bases identical to TRBD2. CDR1 and CDR2 from the germline V gene are SGHVS and FNYEAQ. Trimming at V came to 5 bases and at J to 1 base, leaving 2 bases not matched to a gene. The CDR3 is made up of 14 amino acids. CDR3 region: CASSMTSGTDTQYF. The CDR3, as DNA: TGTGCCAGCAGCATGACTAGCGGCACAGATACGCAGTATTTT.

This clonotype came up many times. The CDR3 DNA reads TGTGCCACCCACAGGCCCGGTTACGAGCAGTACTTC. Protein product: CATHRPGYEQYF. The rearrangement uses TRBV6-1 and TRBJ2-7, with D perhaps matching TRBD1 (5 bases). Trimming cost V 10 bases and J 4 bases, with 14 bases left between them. CDR1 MNHNS and CDR2 SASEGT come from the germline V gene. CDR3 size: 12 residues.

Many counts were recorded for this clonotype. This chain connects TRBV7-2 to TRBJ2-3; possibly TRBD2 for D (6 bases). The germline V gene has CDR1 SGHTA and CDR2 FQGNSA. V lost 6 bases and J lost 2, with 15 bases in between. The CDR3 runs to 15 residues. The CDR3 sequence: CASRRGGIYTDTQYF. CDR3 in DNA: TGTGCCAGCAGGAGGGGCGGGATATACACAGATACGCAGTATTTT.

This clonotype was picked up many times. J is TRBJ1-2 and V is TRBV27; D not certain. V shed 5 bases and J shed 4 bases, with 2 bases lying between them. The CDR3 sequence is 10 residues long. Germline CDR1 MNHEY, CDR2 SMNVEV (reference sequence). CDR3 DNA sequence: TGTGCCAGCAGTCCCTATGGCTACACCTTC. It encodes CASSPYGYTF.

CDR3 sequence (DNA): TGTGCCAGCAGTTTAGGGCGCAAGCGGCCCACAGATACGCAGTATTTT. Its protein product is CASSLGRKRPTDTQYF. V and J are TRBV28 and TRBJ2-3, with D maybe TRBD2 (5 bases). The CDR3 extends over 16 amino acids. The V gene lost 2 bases and the J gene lost 2 bases, with 14 bases spanning the gap. Germline V gives CDR1 MDHEN, CDR2 SYDVKM.

The chain combines TRBV12-3 or TRBV12-4 with TRBJ2-7; perhaps TRBD1 as D (5 bases). There are 17 residues in the CDR3. V was cut by 3 bases and J by 0 bases, with 18 bases left in between. CDR3 bases: TGTGCCAGCAGTTTTTGGGCATTTGACAGAAACTCCTACGAGCAGTACTTC. Its protein is CASSFWAFDRNSYEQYF.

This clonotype was seen a few times. This chain joins TRBV7-8 and TRBJ1-2, with TRBD1 identical over 8 bases. Germline CDR1 SGHVS, CDR2 FQNEAQ. CDR3 size: 17 residues. The junction had 15 bases not matched to a gene; V was cut back by 5 bases and J by 4 bases. CDR3 residues: CASSRTNNGQGGYGYTF. The DNA for the CDR3 is TGTGCCAGCAGCCGTACCAACAACGGACAGGGCGGCTATGGCTACACCTTC.

This clonotype was counted a few times. A much more abundant neighbour one base away suggests this may be a read error. V usage is TRBV5-5 and J usage is TRBJ2-1; 10 bases agree with TRBD1. This CDR3 has 15 residues. The J segment lost 4 bases and the V segment lost 7 bases, leaving 8 bases of the junction unmatched. Germline loops: CDR1 SGHKS, CDR2 YYEKEE (reference sequence). CDR3 region: CASGTRDRGYNEQFF. The CDR3 DNA reads as TGTGCCAGCGGCACCCGGGACAGGGGATACAATGAGCAGTTCTTC.

This clonotype occurred many times. CDR3 residues: CSARQRTGGSYEQYF. The CDR3 DNA sequence: TGCAGTGCTAGACAAAGGACAGGGGGCTCCTACGAGCAGTACTTC. The chain joins TRBV20-1 to TRBJ2-7; the match to TRBD1 covers 10 bases. The CDR3 loop spans 15 amino acids. The junction had 4 bases not matched to a gene; V was cut back by 2 bases and J by 0 bases. Looked up from germline, CDR1 is DFQATT and CDR2 is SNEGSKA (reference sequence).

The table lists this clonotype with a few counts. The gene calls are TRBV19 and TRBJ1-5, with 11 bases lining up with TRBD1. The CDR3 runs 15 residues. Trimming took 6 bases from V and 5 from J; bases not matched to a gene: 6. Looked up from germline, CDR1 is LNHDA and CDR2 is SQIVND (reference sequence). The CDR3, as DNA: TGTGCCAGTAGATTTGGACAGGGGGCTTATCAGCCCCAGCATTTT. Its translation: CASRFGQGAYQPQHF. Full variable domain (outside the CDR3, taken from reference TRBV19 and TRBJ1-5): DGGITQSPKYLFRKEGQNVTLSCEQNLNHDAMYWYRQDPGQGLRLIYYSQIVNDFQKGDIAEGYSVSREKKESFPLTVTSAQKNPTAFYLCASRFGQGAYQPQHFGDGTRLSIL.